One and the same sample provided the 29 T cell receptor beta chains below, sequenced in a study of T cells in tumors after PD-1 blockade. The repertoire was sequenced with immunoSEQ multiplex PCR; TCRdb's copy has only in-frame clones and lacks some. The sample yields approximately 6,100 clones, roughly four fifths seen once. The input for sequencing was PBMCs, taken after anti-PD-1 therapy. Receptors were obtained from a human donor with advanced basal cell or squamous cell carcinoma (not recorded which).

This chain's CDR3 is CAINGGPQETQYF. CDR3 coding DNA: TGTGCCATCAATGGGGGACCCCAAGAGACCCAGTACTTC. V usage is TRBV10-3 and J usage is TRBJ2-5; D may be TRBD1 or TRBD2 (5 bases each). CDR1 and CDR2 from the germline V gene are ENHRY and SYGVKD. There are 13 residues in the CDR3. V gave up 7 bases and J gave up 1 base, with 10 bases separating them.

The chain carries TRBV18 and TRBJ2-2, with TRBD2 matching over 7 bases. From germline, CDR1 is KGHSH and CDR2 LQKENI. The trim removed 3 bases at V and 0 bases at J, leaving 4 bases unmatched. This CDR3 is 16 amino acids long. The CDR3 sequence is CASSPLAGANTGELFF. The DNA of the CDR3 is TGTGCCAGCTCACCCCTGGCGGGGGCGAACACCGGGGAGCTGTTTTTT.

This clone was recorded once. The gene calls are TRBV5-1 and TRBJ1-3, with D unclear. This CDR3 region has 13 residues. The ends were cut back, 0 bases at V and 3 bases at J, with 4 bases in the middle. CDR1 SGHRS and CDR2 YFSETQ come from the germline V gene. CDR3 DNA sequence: TGCGCCAGCAGCTTGGCTGGTGGAAACACCATATATTTT. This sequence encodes CASSLAGGNTIYF.

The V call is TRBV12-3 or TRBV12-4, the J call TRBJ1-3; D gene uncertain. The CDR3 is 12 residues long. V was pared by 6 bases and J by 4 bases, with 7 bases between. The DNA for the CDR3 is TGTGCCAGCAGGCGAACCGGAAACACCATATATTTT. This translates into CASRRTGNTIYF.

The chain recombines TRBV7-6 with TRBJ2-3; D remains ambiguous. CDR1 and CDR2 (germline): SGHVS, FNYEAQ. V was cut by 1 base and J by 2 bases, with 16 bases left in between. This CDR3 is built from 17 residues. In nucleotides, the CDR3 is TGTGCCAGCAGCTTAGGGCCCCCTCCTACTTCCACAGATACGCAGTATTTT. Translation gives CASSLGPPPTSTDTQYF.

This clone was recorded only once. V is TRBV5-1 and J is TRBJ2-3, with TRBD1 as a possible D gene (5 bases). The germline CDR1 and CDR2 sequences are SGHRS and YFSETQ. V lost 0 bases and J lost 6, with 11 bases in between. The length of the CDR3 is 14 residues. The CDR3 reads CASSLDGAGDTQYF. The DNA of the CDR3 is TGCGCCAGCAGCTTGGATGGGGCCGGGGATACGCAGTATTTT.

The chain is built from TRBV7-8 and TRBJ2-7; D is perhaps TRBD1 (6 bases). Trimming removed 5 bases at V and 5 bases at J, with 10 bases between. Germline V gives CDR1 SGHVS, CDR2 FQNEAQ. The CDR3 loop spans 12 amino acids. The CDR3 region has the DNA TGTGCCAGCAGCCAAACAGGGAACGAGCAGTACTTC. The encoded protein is CASSQTGNEQYF.

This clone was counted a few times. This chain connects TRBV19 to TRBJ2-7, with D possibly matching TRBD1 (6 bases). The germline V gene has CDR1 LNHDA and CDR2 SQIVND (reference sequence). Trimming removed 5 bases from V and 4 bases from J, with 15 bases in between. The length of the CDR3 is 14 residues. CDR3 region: CASSPQGSRYEQYF. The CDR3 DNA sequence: TGTGCCAGTAGTCCCCAGGGGAGTCGGTACGAGCAGTACTTC.

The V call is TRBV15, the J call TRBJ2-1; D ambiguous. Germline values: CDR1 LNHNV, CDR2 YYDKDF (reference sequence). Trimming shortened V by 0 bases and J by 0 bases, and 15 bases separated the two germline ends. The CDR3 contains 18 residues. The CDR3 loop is CATSRDLQDVSSYNEQFF. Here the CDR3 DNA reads TGTGCCACCAGCAGAGACTTGCAGGACGTTAGCTCCTACAATGAGCAGTTCTTC.

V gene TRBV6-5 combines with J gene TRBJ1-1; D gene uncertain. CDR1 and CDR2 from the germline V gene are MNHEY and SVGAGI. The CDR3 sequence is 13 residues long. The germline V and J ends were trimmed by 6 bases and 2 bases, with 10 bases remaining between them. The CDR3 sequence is CASRLGPNTEAFF. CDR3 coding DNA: TGTGCCAGCAGATTAGGCCCCAACACTGAAGCTTTCTTT.

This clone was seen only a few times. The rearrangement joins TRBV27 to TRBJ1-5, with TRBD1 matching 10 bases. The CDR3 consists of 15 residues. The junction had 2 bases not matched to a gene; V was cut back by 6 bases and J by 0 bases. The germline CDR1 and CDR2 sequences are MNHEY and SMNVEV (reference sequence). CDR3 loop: CASRRDRGSNQPQHF. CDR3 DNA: TGTGCCAGCAGACGGGACAGGGGTAGCAATCAGCCCCAGCATTTT.

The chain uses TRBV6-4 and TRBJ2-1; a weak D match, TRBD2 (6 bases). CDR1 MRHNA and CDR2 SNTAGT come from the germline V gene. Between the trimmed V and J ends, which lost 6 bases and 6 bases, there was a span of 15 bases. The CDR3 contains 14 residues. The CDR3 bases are TGTGCCAGCAGGCGACTAGTTCCCTCCAATGAGCAGTTCTTC. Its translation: CASRRLVPSNEQFF.

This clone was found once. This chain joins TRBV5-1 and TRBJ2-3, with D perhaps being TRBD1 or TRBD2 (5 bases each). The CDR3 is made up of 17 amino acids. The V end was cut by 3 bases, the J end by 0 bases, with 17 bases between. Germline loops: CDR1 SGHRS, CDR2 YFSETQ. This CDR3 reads CASSYIPGRQSTDTQYF. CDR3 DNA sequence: TGCGCCAGCAGCTACATTCCGGGACGCCAGAGCACAGATACGCAGTATTTT.

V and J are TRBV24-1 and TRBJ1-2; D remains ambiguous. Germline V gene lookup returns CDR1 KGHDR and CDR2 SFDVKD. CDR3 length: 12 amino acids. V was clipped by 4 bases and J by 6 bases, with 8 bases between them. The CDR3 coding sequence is TGTGCCACCAGTGACAACAGTAATGGCTACACCTTC. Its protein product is CATSDNSNGYTF.

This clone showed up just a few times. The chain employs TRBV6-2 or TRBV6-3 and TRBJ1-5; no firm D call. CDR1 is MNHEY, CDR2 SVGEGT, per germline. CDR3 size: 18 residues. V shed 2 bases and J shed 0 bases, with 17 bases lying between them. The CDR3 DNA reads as TGTGCCAGCAGTTACATGAAGGGATCCGGGTATAGCAATCAGCCCCAGCATTTT. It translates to CASSYMKGSGYSNQPQHF.

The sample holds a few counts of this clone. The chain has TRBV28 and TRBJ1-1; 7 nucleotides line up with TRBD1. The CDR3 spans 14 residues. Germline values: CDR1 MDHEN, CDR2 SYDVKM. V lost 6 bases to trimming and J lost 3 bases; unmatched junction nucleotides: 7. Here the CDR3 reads CASSRGGSDTEAFF. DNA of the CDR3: TGTGCCAGCAGCCGAGGGGGCTCGGACACTGAAGCTTTCTTT.

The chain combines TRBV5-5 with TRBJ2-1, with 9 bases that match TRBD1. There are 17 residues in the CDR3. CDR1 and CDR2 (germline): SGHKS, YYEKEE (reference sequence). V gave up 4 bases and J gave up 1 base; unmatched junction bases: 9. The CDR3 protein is CASSPLTGGASYNEQFF. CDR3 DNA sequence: TGTGCCAGCAGCCCGCTGACAGGGGGGGCTTCCTACAATGAGCAGTTCTTC.

CDR3 residues: CASSGAGGSQYF. CDR3 bases: TGTGCCAGCAGTGGGGCGGGGGGGTCGCAGTATTTT. The gene calls are TRBV2 and TRBJ2-3; 9 nucleotides line up with TRBD2. V lost 4 bases and J lost 10; bases outside the gene matches: 3. The germline gives CDR1 SNHLY, CDR2 FYNNEI. The length of the CDR3 is 12 residues. The entire variable domain, with the rest obtained from reference TRBV2 and TRBJ2-3, is as follows: EPEVTQTPSHQVTQMGQEVILRCVPISNHLYFYWYRQILGQKVEFLVSFYNNEISEKSEIFDDQFSVERPDGSNFTLKIRSTKLEDSAMYFCASSGAGGSQYFGPGTRLTVL.

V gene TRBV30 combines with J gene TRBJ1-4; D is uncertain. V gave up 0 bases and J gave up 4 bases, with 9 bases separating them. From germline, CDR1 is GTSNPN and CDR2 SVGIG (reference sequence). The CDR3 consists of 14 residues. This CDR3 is CAWSVGRSNEKLFF. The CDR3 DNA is TGTGCCTGGAGTGTAGGACGGAGTAATGAAAAACTGTTTTTT.

CDR3 region: CASSLVQGASYEQYF. In DNA, the CDR3 is TGCGCCAGCAGCTTGGTTCAGGGGGCGTCCTACGAGCAGTACTTC. The genes are TRBV5-1 and TRBJ2-7; 8 bases are a match to TRBD1. The V segment lost 0 bases and the J segment 1 base; nucleotides outside the gene matches: 3. Germline assignment: CDR1 SGHRS and CDR2 YFSETQ. This CDR3 is built from 15 residues. The variable domain in full, completed from reference TRBV5-1 and TRBJ2-7, reads KAGVTQTPRYLIKTRGQQVTLSCSPISGHRSVSWYQQTPGQGLQFLFEYFSETQRNKGNFPGRFSGRQFSNSRSEMNVSTLELGDSALYLCASSLVQGASYEQYFGPGTRLTVT.

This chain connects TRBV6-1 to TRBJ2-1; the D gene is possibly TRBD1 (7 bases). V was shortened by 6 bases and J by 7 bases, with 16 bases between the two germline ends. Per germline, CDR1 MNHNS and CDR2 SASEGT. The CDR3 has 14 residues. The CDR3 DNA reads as TGTGCCAGCAGCACCAGGGGGGAGAGGAATGAGCAGTTCTTC. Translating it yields CASSTRGERNEQFF.

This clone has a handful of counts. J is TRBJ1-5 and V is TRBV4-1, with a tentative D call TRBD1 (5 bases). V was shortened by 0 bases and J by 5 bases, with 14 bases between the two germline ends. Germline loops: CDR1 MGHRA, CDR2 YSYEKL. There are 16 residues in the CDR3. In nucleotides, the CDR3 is TGCGCCAGCAGCCAAGATTTCGGCAGGGCGCATCAGCCCCAGCATTTT. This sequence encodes CASSQDFGRAHQPQHF.

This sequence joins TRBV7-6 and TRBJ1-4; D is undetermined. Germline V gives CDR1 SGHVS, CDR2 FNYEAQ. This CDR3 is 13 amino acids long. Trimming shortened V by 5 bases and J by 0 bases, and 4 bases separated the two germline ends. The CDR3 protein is CASSRATNEKLFF. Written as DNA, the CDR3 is TGTGCCAGCAGCCGAGCAACTAATGAAAAACTGTTTTTT. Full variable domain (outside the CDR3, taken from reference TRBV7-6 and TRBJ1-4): GAGVSQSPRYKVTKRGQDVALRCDPISGHVSLYWYRQALGQGPEFLTYFNYEAQQDKSGLPNDRFSAERPEGSISTLTIQRTEQRDSAMYRCASSRATNEKLFFGSGTQLSVL.

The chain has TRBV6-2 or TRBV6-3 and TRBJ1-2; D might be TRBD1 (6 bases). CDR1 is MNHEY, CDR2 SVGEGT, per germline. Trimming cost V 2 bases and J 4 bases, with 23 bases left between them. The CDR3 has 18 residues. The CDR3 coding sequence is TGTGCCAGCAGTTACAGGGGGACGGCAAGCGTGACTCGCTATGGCTACACCTTC. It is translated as CASSYRGTASVTRYGYTF.

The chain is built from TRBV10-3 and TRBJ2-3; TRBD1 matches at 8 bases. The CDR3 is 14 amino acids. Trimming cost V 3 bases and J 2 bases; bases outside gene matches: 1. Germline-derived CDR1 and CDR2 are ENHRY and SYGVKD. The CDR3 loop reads CAISEQGDTDTQYF. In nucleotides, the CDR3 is TGTGCCATCAGTGAACAGGGGGACACAGATACGCAGTATTTT.

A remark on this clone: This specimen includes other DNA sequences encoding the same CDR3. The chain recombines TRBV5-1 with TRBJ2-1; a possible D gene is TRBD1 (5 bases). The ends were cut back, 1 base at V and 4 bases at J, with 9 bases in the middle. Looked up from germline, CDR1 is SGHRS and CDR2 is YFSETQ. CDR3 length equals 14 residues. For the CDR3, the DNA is TGCGCCAGCAGCTTGACGGACATTTACAATGAGCAGTTCTTC. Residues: CASSLTDIYNEQFF.

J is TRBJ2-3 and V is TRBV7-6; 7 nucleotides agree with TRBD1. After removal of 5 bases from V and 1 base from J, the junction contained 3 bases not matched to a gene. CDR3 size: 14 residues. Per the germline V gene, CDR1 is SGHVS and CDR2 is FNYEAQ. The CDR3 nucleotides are TGTGCCAGCAGCGGAGACAGGGGCACAGATACGCAGTATTTT. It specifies CASSGDRGTDTQYF.

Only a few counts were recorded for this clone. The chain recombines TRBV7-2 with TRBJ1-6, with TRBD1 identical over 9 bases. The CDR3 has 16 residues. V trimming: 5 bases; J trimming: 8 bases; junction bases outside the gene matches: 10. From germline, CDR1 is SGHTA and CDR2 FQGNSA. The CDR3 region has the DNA TGTGCCAGCAGCCCTACCGGGACAGGGAGAGATTCACCCCTCCACTTT. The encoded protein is CASSPTGTGRDSPLHF.

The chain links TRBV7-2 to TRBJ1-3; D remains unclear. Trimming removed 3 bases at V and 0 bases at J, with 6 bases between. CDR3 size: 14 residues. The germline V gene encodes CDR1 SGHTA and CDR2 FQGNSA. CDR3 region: CASSFASSGNTIYF. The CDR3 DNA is TGTGCCAGCAGCTTTGCCAGCTCTGGAAACACCATATATTTT.